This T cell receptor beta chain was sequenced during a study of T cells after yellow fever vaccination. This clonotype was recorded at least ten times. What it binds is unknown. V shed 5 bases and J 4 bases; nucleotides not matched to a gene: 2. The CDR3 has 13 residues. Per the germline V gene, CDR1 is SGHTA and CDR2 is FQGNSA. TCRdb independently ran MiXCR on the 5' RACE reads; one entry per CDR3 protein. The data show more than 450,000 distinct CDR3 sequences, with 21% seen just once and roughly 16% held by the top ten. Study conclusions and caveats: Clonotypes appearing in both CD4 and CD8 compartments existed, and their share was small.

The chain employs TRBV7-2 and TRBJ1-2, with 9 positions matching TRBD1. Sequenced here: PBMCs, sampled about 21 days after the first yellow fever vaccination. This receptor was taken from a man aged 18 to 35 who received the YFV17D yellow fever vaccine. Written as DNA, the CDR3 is TGTGCCAGCAGCAAGGGACAGGGCTATGGCTACACCTTC. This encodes CASSKGQGYGYTF. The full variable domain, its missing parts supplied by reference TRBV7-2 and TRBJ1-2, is GAGVSQSPSNKVTEKGKDVELRCDPISGHTALYWYRQSLGQGLEFLIYFQGNSAPDKSGLPSDRFSAERTGGSVSTLTIQRTQQEDSAVYLCASSKGQGYGYTFGSGTRLTVV.